The source of this TCR beta chain is a study of cytomegalovirus exposure and HLA in healthy donors. Across the whole study: The roughly 130 validation repertoires used the same platform as the roughly 700 first-cohort repertoires (as reported by a later analysis). Whole-study findings and limits: Reports credit the classifier with highly specific, highly sensitive diagnosis of cytomegalovirus status.

The protocol was immunoSEQ multiplex PCR, while the TCRdb copy is restricted to in-frame clones and leaves out a portion. The table has some 72,000 clones, about 96% seen once. This CDR3 spans 23 amino acids. Germline CDR1 and CDR2: SGHTA and FQGTGA. V lost 1 base, J lost 1 base, and 18 bases stayed unmatched. A remark on this clone: The antigen is not known.

The TCR originated in a man between 18 and 29 years old in good health and CMV-seropositive. The sequencing sample was made of PBMCs. The chain carries TRBV7-3 and TRBJ2-2, with 13 bases lining up with TRBD2. The CDR3 DNA is TGTGCCAGCAGCTTAAGACCGCGAGTCAGGGGACTAGCGGGATTTAGGAACACCGGGGAGCTGTTTTTT. Its protein is CASSLRPRVRGLAGFRNTGELFF.